These T cell receptor beta chains were read from a single sample in a study of human T cells and chemical hapten exposure. TCRdb independently ran MiXCR on the RACE reads; one entry per CDR3 protein. Of around 340,000 distinct CDR3 sequences in the sample, around 7% were seen once. Source: whole blood, taken in connection with sensitization to the hapten diphenylcyclopropenone (DPC). The receptors stem from a woman younger than 30 with alopecia areata. Some clones in this sample may be carry-over from other donors' samples. The CDR3 runs from the conserved cysteine through the conserved F or W. D genes are given only for firm matches. Only some rows state a clone size, as once, few, many or a class for expanded clones.

clone size,D gene,J gene,V gene,CDR3 protein,CDR3 DNA
-,-,TRBJ1-1,TRBV6-2/TRBV6-3,CASTPRGGVTEAFF,TGTGCCAGCACCCCCAGGGGAGGTGTCACTGAAGCTTTCTTT
-,-,TRBJ2-7,TRBV4-2,CASSQDVRRGYEQYF,TGTGCCAGCAGCCAAGATGTACGACGGGGGTACGAGCAGTACTTC
few,-,TRBJ1-1,TRBV5-5,CASSFPDSAGEAFF,TGTGCCAGCAGCTTTCCGGACAGCGCCGGTGAAGCTTTCTTT
few,-,TRBJ1-4,TRBV7-2,CASRSRTFATNEKLFF,TGTGCCAGCAGAAGTAGGACGTTTGCAACTAATGAAAAACTGTTTTTT
-,TRBD1,TRBJ1-1,TRBV2,CASKRQGLDEAFF,TGTGCCAGCAAGAGACAGGGCCTAGATGAAGCTTTCTTT
-,-,TRBJ1-6,TRBV7-8,CASSLDRSAYNSPLHF,TGTGCCAGCAGCTTAGACAGAAGCGCCTATAATTCACCCCTCCACTTT
-,-,TRBJ2-2,TRBV15,CATSRGVRGNTGELFF,TGTGCCACCAGCAGAGGTGTTAGGGGGAACACCGGGGAGCTGTTTTTT
-,-,TRBJ1-1,TRBV6-1,CASNFYSADTEAFF,TGTGCCAGCAATTTTTATTCAGCGGACACTGAAGCTTTCTTT
many,-,TRBJ2-1,TRBV4-1,CASSPGQGYNEQFF,TGCGCCAGCAGCCCCGGCCAGGGGTACAATGAGCAGTTCTTC
many,-,TRBJ1-5,TRBV10-2,CASSGVSQPQHF,TGCGCCAGCAGTGGGGTTTCTCAGCCCCAGCATTTT
few,-,TRBJ2-5,TRBV7-9,CASSPRLAETQYF,TGTGCCAGCAGCCCACGCTTGGCGGAGACCCAGTACTTC
many,-,TRBJ2-3,TRBV4-2,CASSQESSSDTQYF,TGTGCCAGCAGCCAAGAATCATCTTCAGATACGCAGTATTTT
many,TRBD1,TRBJ1-1,TRBV18,CASSPQTGGTNTEAFF,TGTGCCAGCTCACCACAAACAGGGGGAACGAACACTGAAGCTTTCTTT
many,TRBD2,TRBJ2-3,TRBV6-5,CASSYSGLAGSDTQYF,TGTGCCAGCAGTTACTCCGGACTAGCGGGGTCAGATACGCAGTATTTT
-,-,TRBJ2-3,TRBV7-9,CASSWPGDTQYF,TGTGCCAGCAGCTGGCCGGGAGATACGCAGTATTTT
few,TRBD1,TRBJ1-5,TRBV6-2/TRBV6-3,CASTWGQDPSNQPQHF,TGTGCCAGCACTTGGGGACAGGACCCTAGCAATCAGCCCCAGCATTTT
many,TRBD1,TRBJ2-5,TRBV20-1,CSAPSGTGVETQYF,TGCAGTGCCCCCTCCGGGACAGGGGTAGAGACCCAGTACTTC
-,-,TRBJ1-1,TRBV12-3/TRBV12-4,CASSNPLTEAFF,TGTGCCAGCAGTAACCCCTTGACTGAAGCTTTCTTT
many,TRBD2,TRBJ2-1,TRBV6-6,CASSRGTSGGLDEQFF,TGTGCCAGCAGCAGAGGGACTAGCGGGGGTTTGGATGAGCAGTTCTTC
many,-,TRBJ1-4,TRBV28,CASRTPGQNEKLFF,TGTGCCAGCAGAACACCGGGACAAAATGAAAAACTGTTTTTT
-,-,TRBJ1-3,TRBV7-2,CASSLGTPNSGNTIYF,TGTGCCAGCAGCTTAGGAACGCCCAACTCTGGAAACACCATATATTTT
few,-,TRBJ2-1,TRBV2,CASREMALFTYNEQFF,TGTGCCAGCAGGGAAATGGCCCTTTTCACCTACAATGAGCAGTTCTTC
-,-,TRBJ2-6,TRBV27,CASSPLKGRSNSGANVLTF,TGTGCCAGCAGTCCTTTGAAAGGTCGCAGCAACTCTGGGGCCAACGTCCTGACTTTC